These 18 T cell receptor beta chains were sequenced from one sample in a study of shared clonotypes between healthy human individuals. Clones were sequenced by immunoSEQ multiplex PCR, and TCRdb holds only the in-frame ones, with some missing. The table includes fewer than 650,000 clones, 76% detected once. Sequencing used PBMCs. These receptors came from a woman aged 40 to 50 in good health. Some clones in this sample may be carry-over from other donors' samples.

The gene calls are TRBV7-2 and TRBJ2-7; the D gene is possibly TRBD2 (6 bases). Germline V gene sequence: CDR1 SGHTA, CDR2 FQGNSA. V lost 5 bases, J lost 4 bases, and 18 bases lay in between. The CDR3 sequence is 15 residues long. The CDR3, as DNA: TGTGCCAGCAGCATTGGGCTAGCCCGGGGGTACGAGCAGTACTTC. Translation gives CASSIGLARGYEQYF.

About this clone itself: The same CDR3 is also encoded by other DNA sequences in this sample. This rearrangement joins TRBV19 to TRBJ2-7; 9 positions agree with TRBD2. CDR3 length: 14 residues. J was trimmed by 2 bases and V by 3 bases; bases with no gene match: 2. CDR1 is LNHDA, CDR2 SQIVND, per germline (reference sequence). The CDR3 protein is CASSIVAGAYEQYF. The CDR3, as DNA: TGTGCCAGTAGTATTGTAGCGGGAGCCTACGAGCAGTACTTC.

V and J are TRBV19 and TRBJ1-5; D is undetermined. This CDR3 contains 16 residues. Looked up from germline, CDR1 is LNHDA and CDR2 is SQIVND (reference sequence). Trimming removed 4 bases from V and 4 bases from J, with 17 bases in between. The CDR3 is CASSTHRDLRNQPQHF. In nucleotides, the CDR3 is TGTGCCAGTAGTACACACCGGGATCTAAGAAATCAGCCCCAGCATTTT.

The V call is TRBV27, the J call TRBJ1-2; tentative D call: TRBD1 (5 bases). The germline V and J ends were trimmed by 1 base and 5 bases, with 8 bases remaining between them. The length of the CDR3 is 13 residues. The germline V gene encodes CDR1 MNHEY and CDR2 SMNVEV (reference sequence). The CDR3 loop reads CASSLWGGYGYTF. The CDR3, as DNA: TGTGCCAGCAGTTTATGGGGGGGGTATGGCTACACCTTC.

CDR3 protein: CASNLLWARPHGYTF. Written as DNA, the CDR3 is TGTGCCAGCAACCTATTGTGGGCCAGGCCCCATGGCTACACCTTC. This chain uses TRBV5-5 with TRBJ1-2; unclear D gene. This CDR3 has 15 amino acids. Germline CDR1 and CDR2: SGHKS and YYEKEE (reference sequence). Trimming left V 6 bases short and J 6 bases short, with 21 bases between.

This rearrangement joins TRBV18 to TRBJ1-3, with D hard to call. Germline CDR1 KGHSH, CDR2 LQKENI. Trimming took off 3 bases at V and 0 bases at J, with 15 bases between the two ends. This CDR3 region has 17 residues. The DNA for the CDR3 is TGTGCCAGCTCACCCAACTCTCTTGGTTCCTCTGGAAACACCATATATTTT. Amino acids: CASSPNSLGSSGNTIYF. Filled out from reference TRBV18 and TRBJ1-3, the complete variable domain reads NAGVMQNPRHLVRRRGQEARLRCSPMKGHSHVYWYRQLPEEGLKFMVYLQKENIIDESGMPKERFSAEFPKEGPSILRIQQVVRGDSAAYFCASSPNSLGSSGNTIYFGEGSWLTVV.

This chain links TRBV6-6 with TRBJ2-1; D is possibly TRBD2 (6 bases). CDR1 is MNHNY and CDR2 is SVGAGI in the germline V gene (reference sequence). Between the trimmed V and J ends, which lost 6 bases and 6 bases, there was a span of 12 bases. The CDR3 extends over 13 amino acids. The CDR3 protein is CASRWDSANEQFF. CDR3 DNA sequence: TGTGCCAGCAGATGGGACTCAGCCAATGAGCAGTTCTTC.

This clone was seen more than once but under ten times. The J gene is TRBJ1-2, the V gene TRBV5-4, with 7 bases identical to TRBD1. CDR3 length: 16 residues. V lost 1 base and J lost 2; bases outside the gene matches: 8. CDR1 is SGHNT, CDR2 YYREEE, per germline (reference sequence). The CDR3 region has the DNA TGTGCCAGCAGCTTGTCACAGGGGAGGGGGAACTATGGCTACACCTTC. This codes for CASSLSQGRGNYGYTF.

The CDR3 bases are TGCGCCAGCAGCTCCCGACAGAATAGCTTAAGCAATCAGCCCCAGCATTTT. Translated, it gives CASSSRQNSLSNQPQHF. The chain is built from TRBV5-1 and TRBJ1-5, with D possibly being TRBD1 (5 bases). V was pared by 3 bases and J by 1 base, with 17 bases between. In germline, CDR1 is SGHRS, CDR2 YFSETQ. The CDR3 consists of 17 residues.

V is TRBV6-6 and J is TRBJ2-7, with 10 bases lining up with TRBD2. CDR3 length: 16 amino acids. Germline CDR1 reads MNHNY; CDR2 reads SVGAGI (reference sequence). V dropped 0 bases and J dropped 3; count of bases not matched to a gene: 5. Written as DNA, the CDR3 is TGTGCCAGCAGTTACTCGGCTAGCGGGAGTAGCTACGAGCAGTACTTC. Protein sequence: CASSYSASGSSYEQYF.

This rearrangement joins TRBV28 to TRBJ1-4, with 11 bases aligning to TRBD1. This CDR3 region has 16 residues. Per germline, CDR1 MDHEN and CDR2 SYDVKM. J gave up 6 bases and V 2 bases, and 5 bases lay outside the gene matches. The CDR3 DNA is TGTGCCAGCAGTTTAACACCGGGACAGGGGGATGAAAAACTGTTTTTT. Its protein product is CASSLTPGQGDEKLFF.

This clone was seen more than once but under ten times. V is TRBV7-9 and J is TRBJ1-1, with unresolved D. The germline gives CDR1 SEHNR, CDR2 FQNEAQ (reference sequence). The V end lost 5 bases, the J end lost 7 bases, and 14 bases lay between the germline ends. The CDR3 consists of 13 residues. DNA for the CDR3: TGTGCCAGCAGCCGCGTGACCGAATTTGAAGCTTTCTTT. Amino acids: CASSRVTEFEAFF.

This CDR3 is CASSLAGTPNEKLFF. The DNA for the CDR3 is TGTGCCAGCAGTTTAGCCGGGACCCCTAATGAAAAACTGTTTTTT. The genes are TRBV27 and TRBJ1-4, with D possibly being TRBD1 (5 bases). V was cut by 2 bases and J by 3 bases, with 10 bases left in between. Germline V gene lookup returns CDR1 MNHEY and CDR2 SMNVEV (reference sequence). The CDR3 covers 15 residues.

The V and J genes are TRBV11-1 and TRBJ1-3; 9 bases align to TRBD1. Germline lookup yields CDR1 SGHAT and CDR2 FQDESV (reference sequence). Trimming removed 5 bases from V and 0 bases from J; junction bases left unmatched: 11. The CDR3 runs to 18 residues. In DNA, the CDR3 is TGTGCCAGCAGCCACTACGGAACAGGGGGCATCTCTGGAAACACCATATATTTT. Amino acid sequence: CASSHYGTGGISGNTIYF.

The chain's CDR3 is CASKQGSEDTQYF. The CDR3 region has the DNA TGCGCCAGCAAGCAAGGATCCGAGGATACGCAGTATTTT. V usage is TRBV5-1 and J usage is TRBJ2-3, with D hard to call. Germline CDR1 and CDR2: SGHRS and YFSETQ. The CDR3 length is 13 residues. V was trimmed by 6 bases and J by 6 bases, leaving 14 bases between them.

The rearrangement links TRBV2 to TRBJ2-7, with D uncertain. Trimming pared 11 bases from V and 1 base from J, leaving 12 bases between. The germline V gene has CDR1 SNHLY and CDR2 FYNNEI. The CDR3 loop spans 12 amino acids. As DNA, the CDR3 is TGTGCCGGCCTCTCCGTGTCCTACGAGCAGTACTTC. It specifies CAGLSVSYEQYF.

The chain employs TRBV7-9 and TRBJ2-1; 11 nucleotides match TRBD2. J was trimmed by 2 bases and V by 4 bases; bases with no gene match: 4. The CDR3 consists of 16 residues. Germline values: CDR1 SEHNR, CDR2 FQNEAQ (reference sequence). The CDR3 loop is CASSSGTSGAYNEQFF. CDR3 bases: TGTGCCAGCAGCTCTGGGACTAGCGGAGCCTACAATGAGCAGTTCTTC. Using reference TRBV7-9 and TRBJ2-1 for the parts outside the CDR3, the full variable domain is DTGVSQNPRHKITKRGQNVTFRCDPISEHNRLYWYRQTLGQGPEFLTYFQNEAQLEKSRLLSDRFSAERPKGSFSTLEIQRTEQGDSAMYLCASSSGTSGAYNEQFFGPGTRLTVL.

A remark on this clone: A much larger clone differs from this one at a single base, so this may be a read error. The chain recombines TRBV7-2 with TRBJ2-7; unclear D gene. The germline gives CDR1 SGHTA, CDR2 FQGNSA. The ends were cut back, 2 bases at V and 4 bases at J, with 9 bases in the middle. CDR3 length: 13 residues. DNA for the CDR3: TGTGCCAGCAGCTTATTGGACGGTTACGAGCAGTACTTC. It yields the protein CASSLLDGYEQYF.